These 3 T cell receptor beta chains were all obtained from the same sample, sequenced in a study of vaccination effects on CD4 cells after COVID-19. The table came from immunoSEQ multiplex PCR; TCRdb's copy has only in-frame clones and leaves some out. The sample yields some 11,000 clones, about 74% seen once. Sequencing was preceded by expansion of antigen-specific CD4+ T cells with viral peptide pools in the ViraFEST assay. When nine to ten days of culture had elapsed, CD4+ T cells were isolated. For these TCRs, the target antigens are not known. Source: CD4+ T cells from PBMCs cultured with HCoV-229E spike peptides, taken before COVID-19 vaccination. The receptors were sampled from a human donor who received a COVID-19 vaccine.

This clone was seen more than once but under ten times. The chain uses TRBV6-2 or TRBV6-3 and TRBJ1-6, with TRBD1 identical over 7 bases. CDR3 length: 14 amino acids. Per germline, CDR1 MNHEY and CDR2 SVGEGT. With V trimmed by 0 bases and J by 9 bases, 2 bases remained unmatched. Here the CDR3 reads CASSYSTGRSPLHF. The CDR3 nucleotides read TGTGCCAGCAGTTACTCGACAGGGCGTTCACCCCTCCACTTT.

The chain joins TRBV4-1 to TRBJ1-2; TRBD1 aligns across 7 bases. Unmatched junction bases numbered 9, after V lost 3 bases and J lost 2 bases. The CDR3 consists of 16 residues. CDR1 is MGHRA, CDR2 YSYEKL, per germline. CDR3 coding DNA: TGCGCCAGCAGCCACTCCCGACAGGGACAGAACTATGGCTACACCTTC. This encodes CASSHSRQGQNYGYTF.

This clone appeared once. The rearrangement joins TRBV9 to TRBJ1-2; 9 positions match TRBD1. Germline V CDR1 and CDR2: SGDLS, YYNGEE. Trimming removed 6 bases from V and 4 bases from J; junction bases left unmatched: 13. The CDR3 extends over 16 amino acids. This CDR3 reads CASTGTGSGVGYGYTF. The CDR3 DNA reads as TGTGCCAGCACCGGGACAGGGAGCGGTGTGGGCTATGGCTACACCTTC.